This TCR beta chain came from a study of OX40 agonist ivuxolimab in advanced cancers. Study details: While on treatment, patients had intravenous ivuxolimab at 0.01 to 10 mg/kg every 2 weeks.

General study findings and limits: The average count of expanded clones was higher among CD8+ T cells than among CD4+.

The germline gives CDR1 MNHNS, CDR2 SASEGT. The CDR3 has 11 amino acids. Trimming took off 6 bases at V and 14 bases at J, with 11 bases between the two ends. The table came from immunoSEQ multiplex PCR; TCRdb's copy has only in-frame clones and leaves some out. Among more than 60,000 clones listed, roughly 80% were seen once. This clone has more than one count but fewer than ten. The antigen remains unidentified. The gene calls are TRBV6-1 and TRBJ1-6; D might be TRBD1 (6 bases). This TCR was recovered from an adult with an advanced solid tumor such as melanoma, head and neck, liver or kidney cancer. The material sequenced was CD4+ or CD8+ T cells sorted from blood, taken in a trial of the OX40 agonist ivuxolimab. CDR3 coding DNA: TGTGCCAGCAGGGACAGACAGACCCTCCACTTT. Protein: CASRDRQTLHF.